This TCR beta chain is from a study of T cell repertoires in cytomegalovirus infection. On the study more broadly: Shared public TCR beta signatures pointed to both CMV infection and a matching HLA type.

From the reads, TCRdb called clonotypes with MiXCR, one entry per CDR3 protein. The sample yields roughly 310,000 distinct CDR3 sequences, about a sixth seen once. Germline loops: CDR1 SGHTA, CDR2 FQGNSA. With 3 bases removed from V and 5 bases from J, the gap between germline ends came to 16 bases. This CDR3 is built from 15 residues. The J gene is TRBJ2-5, the V gene TRBV7-2; D gene unclear. The clonotype was recovered from a human donor in good health (CMV status not recorded). Some clones in this sample may be carry-over from other donors' samples. Material for sequencing was PBMCs. The CDR3 DNA reads TGTGCCAGCAGCTTGATCACGAGTGCCCGGGAGACCCAGTACTTC. This sequence encodes CASSLITSARETQYF.